What follows are 21 T cell receptor beta chains derived from one specimen sequenced in a study of cytomegalovirus exposure and HLA in healthy donors. 60 Vbeta and 13 Jbeta primers were used in PCR. Assay used: immunoSEQ multiplex PCR; TCRdb lists only in-frame clones, some missing. Of 100,000 to 150,000 clones in the sample, over 9.5% were seen once. Sequenced material: PBMCs. The receptor source for this set is a woman younger than 35 in good health and CMV-seropositive.

This CDR3 reads CASSYSMTREGGYTF. CDR3 sequence (DNA): TGTGCCAGCAGTTACTCGATGACCAGGGAAGGAGGCTACACCTTC. The V and J genes are TRBV6-5 and TRBJ1-2; D perhaps matches TRBD1 (5 bases). The germline V gene encodes CDR1 MNHEY and CDR2 SVGAGI. The V and J ends lost 0 bases and 8 bases respectively, with 16 bases between them. The CDR3 consists of 15 residues.

The CDR3 nucleotides are TGTGCCAGCAGTGTCGGACTAGCGGGCTCCTACGAGCAGTACTTC. Translation gives CASSVGLAGSYEQYF. The chain couples TRBV6-4 to TRBJ2-7; 11 bases map to TRBD2. The CDR3 is 15 amino acids. J lost 0 bases, V lost 4 bases, and 2 bases had no gene match. The germline gives CDR1 MRHNA, CDR2 SNTAGT.

This clone came up a few times. This chain links TRBV9 with TRBJ2-2; tentatively, D is TRBD1 (6 bases). Looked up from germline, CDR1 is SGDLS and CDR2 is YYNGEE. Trimming left V 0 bases short and J 8 bases short, with 11 bases between. This CDR3 region has 14 residues. CDR3 amino acids: CASSVGTVGGELFF. The DNA for the CDR3 is TGTGCCAGCAGCGTAGGGACAGTCGGGGGGGAGCTGTTTTTT.

This clone was recorded a few times. This chain joins TRBV6-6 and TRBJ2-3; the D gene is possibly TRBD2 (6 bases). Germline CDR1 reads MNHNY; CDR2 reads SVGAGI (reference sequence). The length of the CDR3 is 16 residues. Between the trimmed V and J ends, which lost 4 bases and 0 bases, there was a span of 14 bases. The DNA of the CDR3 is TGTGCCAGCAGTTTTGGTGGCGGGGTTAGCACAGATACGCAGTATTTT. It translates to CASSFGGGVSTDTQYF.

This clone was counted only a few times. The chain joins TRBV7-9 to TRBJ2-7; TRBD2 is a possible D gene (5 bases). Germline CDR1 and CDR2: SEHNR and FQNEAQ (reference sequence). V was shortened by 5 bases and J by 5 bases, with 16 bases between the two germline ends. CDR3 length equals 14 residues. CDR3 nucleotides: TGTGCCAGCAGCACTACTAGGTTTGGCAACGAGCAGTACTTC. Amino acid sequence: CASSTTRFGNEQYF.

The gene calls are TRBV18 and TRBJ1-1, with D possibly being TRBD1 (6 bases). Germline CDR1 KGHSH, CDR2 LQKENI. This CDR3 comprises 16 residues. V was clipped by 1 base and J by 0 bases, with 12 bases between them. CDR3 nucleotides: TGTGCCAGCTCACCACGGGGAGCAGGGGTGAACACTGAAGCTTTCTTT. It codes for CASSPRGAGVNTEAFF.

The V gene is TRBV30, the J gene TRBJ1-6, with D perhaps matching TRBD1 (5 bases). This CDR3 is 13 amino acids long. V was shortened by 1 base and J by 6 bases, with 7 bases between the two germline ends. CDR1 GTSNPN and CDR2 SVGIG come from the germline V gene (reference sequence). CDR3 sequence: CAWSGQLNSPLHF. Here the CDR3 DNA reads TGTGCCTGGAGTGGACAGCTTAATTCACCCCTCCACTTT. The full variable domain, completed using reference TRBV30 and TRBJ1-6, is SQTIHQWPATLVQPVGSPLSLECTVEGTSNPNLYWYRQAAGRGLQLLFYSVGIGQISSEVPQNLSASRPQDRQFILSSKKLLLSDSGFYLCAWSGQLNSPLHFGNGTRLTVT.

The table lists this clone with a few counts. This chain joins TRBV18 and TRBJ1-1; the D is unclear. The CDR3 contains 13 residues. The V and J ends lost 6 bases and 2 bases respectively, with 10 bases between them. Looked up from germline, CDR1 is KGHSH and CDR2 is LQKENI. The CDR3 nucleotides are TGTGCCAGCTCCCCCAGGCTAAACACTGAAGCTTTCTTT. As protein: CASSPRLNTEAFF.

The chain employs TRBV30 and TRBJ2-7; 10 bases are shared with TRBD1. V dropped 3 bases and J dropped 5; count of bases not matched to a gene: 10. This CDR3 is built from 15 residues. Germline CDR1 reads GTSNPN; CDR2 reads SVGIG (reference sequence). CDR3 DNA sequence: TGTGCCTGGAGCGAGACGGGACAGGGGTGGGACGAGCAGTACTTC. It encodes CAWSETGQGWDEQYF.

The sample holds a few counts of this clone. V is TRBV29-1 and J is TRBJ2-2; TRBD1 might be the D (5 bases). Germline assignment: CDR1 SQVTM and CDR2 ANQGSEA. The ends were cut back, 0 bases at V and 4 bases at J, with 18 bases in the middle. This CDR3 region has 17 residues. The chain's CDR3 is CSVEDTSLDRPTGELFF. The CDR3 nucleotides read TGCAGCGTTGAAGATACTTCTTTAGACAGACCCACCGGGGAGCTGTTTTTT.

The chain employs TRBV2 and TRBJ2-7; TRBD2 aligns across 13 bases. From germline, CDR1 is SNHLY and CDR2 FYNNEI. The CDR3 sequence is 15 residues long. V shed 2 bases and J 6 bases; nucleotides not matched to a gene: 4. The DNA of the CDR3 is TGTGCCAGCAGTGAATATAGACTAGCGGGAGGCGAGCAGTACTTC. It is translated as CASSEYRLAGGEQYF.

This chain uses TRBV18 with TRBJ2-1, with TRBD1 as a possible D gene (5 bases). V gave up 3 bases and J gave up 5 bases, with 8 bases separating them. Germline V gene data show CDR1 as KGHSH and CDR2 as LQKENI. This CDR3 has 13 amino acids. The CDR3 DNA sequence: TGTGCCAGCTCACCGACAGACAACAATGAGCAGTTCTTC. Protein: CASSPTDNNEQFF.

In its sample, this clone was seen a few times. The CDR3 spells CASSVYGGGAYNTGELFF. As DNA, the CDR3 is TGTGCCAGCAGCGTATACGGGGGAGGGGCGTACAACACCGGGGAGCTGTTTTTT. The genes are TRBV9 and TRBJ2-2; 7 nucleotides line up with TRBD2. CDR1 is SGDLS, CDR2 YYNGEE, per germline. The ends lost 1 base at V and 2 bases at J; junction bases unmatched: 11. CDR3 length: 18 amino acids.

V is TRBV28 and J is TRBJ1-2; 9 bases are a match to TRBD1. This CDR3 region has 15 residues. Germline lookup yields CDR1 MDHEN and CDR2 SYDVKM. Trimming at V came to 6 bases and at J to 6 bases, leaving 11 bases not matched to a gene. CDR3 loop: CASRIAGTGLNGYTF. The CDR3 DNA reads as TGTGCCAGCAGAATTGCCGGGACAGGGCTTAATGGCTACACCTTC.

This clone was observed a handful of times. This sequence joins TRBV9 and TRBJ1-5; 7 bases are shared with TRBD1. CDR3 length: 17 amino acids. The V gene's germline CDR1 is SGDLS and CDR2 YYNGEE. V lost 0 bases to trimming and J lost 0 bases; unmatched junction nucleotides: 6. The CDR3 nucleotides read TGTGCCAGCAGCGTAGCTTCGGGACAGTATAGCAATCAGCCCCAGCATTTT. This codes for CASSVASGQYSNQPQHF.

This clone occurred a few times. The rearrangement links TRBV6-4 to TRBJ2-1; 8 positions agree with TRBD2. The CDR3 consists of 15 residues. Germline V gives CDR1 MRHNA, CDR2 SNTAGT. After removal of 0 bases from V and 2 bases from J, the junction contained 0 bases not matched to a gene. CDR3 residues: CASSDSSGAYNEQFF. The DNA of the CDR3 is TGTGCCAGCAGTGACTCTAGCGGGGCCTACAATGAGCAGTTCTTC.

There are a few counts of this clone. J is TRBJ1-2 and V is TRBV7-9, with D possibly being TRBD1 (6 bases). This CDR3 is built from 14 residues. In germline, CDR1 is SEHNR, CDR2 FQNEAQ (reference sequence). V lost 4 bases to trimming and J lost 8 bases, with 17 bases between them. The CDR3 is CASSSEQGLGGYTF. In nucleotides, the CDR3 is TGTGCCAGCAGCTCCGAACAGGGATTGGGGGGCTACACCTTC.

This clone was recorded a few times. The rearrangement links TRBV30 to TRBJ2-3, with 11 bases identical to TRBD2. V lost 4 bases, J lost 6 bases, and 9 bases stayed unmatched. Germline-derived CDR1 and CDR2 are GTSNPN and SVGIG (reference sequence). The CDR3 is made up of 15 amino acids. The DNA of the CDR3 is TGTGCCTGGACTCTGATGGTAGCGGGAGGGGATACGCAGTATTTT. It encodes CAWTLMVAGGDTQYF.

This clone was detected only a few times. The rearrangement joins TRBV6-1 to TRBJ1-5; weak D call: TRBD1 (5 bases). This CDR3 is built from 14 residues. Germline-derived CDR1 and CDR2 are MNHNS and SASEGT. Trimming cost V 5 bases and J 0 bases, with 8 bases left between them. CDR3 amino acids: CASSPTDSNQPQHF. The CDR3 nucleotides are TGTGCCAGCAGTCCGACAGATAGCAATCAGCCCCAGCATTTT.

This clone was seen a few times. The chain employs TRBV10-3 and TRBJ2-1; 11 bases align to TRBD2. J lost 7 bases, V lost 0 bases, and 2 bases had no gene match. The germline V gene has CDR1 ENHRY and CDR2 SYGVKD. This CDR3 comprises 15 residues. The CDR3 protein is CAISESGTSGNEQFF. CDR3 nucleotide sequence: TGTGCCATCAGTGAGTCGGGGACTAGCGGTAATGAGCAGTTCTTC.

This clone was found a few times. The V call is TRBV28, the J call TRBJ1-5; possible D gene TRBD1, 5 bases. V was pared by 6 bases and J by 7 bases, with 16 bases between. CDR1 MDHEN and CDR2 SYDVKM come from the germline V gene. CDR3 size: 14 residues. CDR3 loop: CASSSPAGYQPQHF. In DNA, the CDR3 is TGTGCCAGCAGCTCCCCGGCAGGGTACCAGCCCCAGCATTTT.